This T cell receptor beta chain was sequenced during a study of blood T cell repertoires in COVID-19. Looking at the study overall: Some COVID-19 samples were acute and others convalescent; all came from the United States, Italy and Spain. PBMCs, B-cell-depleted T cells, or T cells provided the cDNA or gDNA that made up the material.

The germline V and J ends were trimmed by 4 bases and 0 bases, with 10 bases remaining between them. Germline loops: CDR1 MNHNY, CDR2 SVGAGI (reference sequence). The CDR3 consists of 15 residues. Original processing notes: Estimation of nucleated cell counts relied on the amplification of reference gene primers. Repertoires were generated with immunoSEQ multiplex PCR, while TCRdb's copy carries only in-frame clones and drops some. V and J calls and clone size come straight from that table; D and trimming were deduced from the DNA. The sample lists just over 350,000 clones; around 88% were seen once. Seattle enrolled patients during active infection and tracked them longitudinally.

The source of this sequence is a woman aged 60-75 years with COVID-19, enrolled during active disease. V gene TRBV6-6 combines with J gene TRBJ1-3, with D hard to call. The material sequenced was peripheral blood. CDR3 region: CASSFGEYSGNTIYF. CDR3 nucleotides: TGTGCCAGCAGTTTCGGAGAATACTCTGGAAACACCATATATTTT.